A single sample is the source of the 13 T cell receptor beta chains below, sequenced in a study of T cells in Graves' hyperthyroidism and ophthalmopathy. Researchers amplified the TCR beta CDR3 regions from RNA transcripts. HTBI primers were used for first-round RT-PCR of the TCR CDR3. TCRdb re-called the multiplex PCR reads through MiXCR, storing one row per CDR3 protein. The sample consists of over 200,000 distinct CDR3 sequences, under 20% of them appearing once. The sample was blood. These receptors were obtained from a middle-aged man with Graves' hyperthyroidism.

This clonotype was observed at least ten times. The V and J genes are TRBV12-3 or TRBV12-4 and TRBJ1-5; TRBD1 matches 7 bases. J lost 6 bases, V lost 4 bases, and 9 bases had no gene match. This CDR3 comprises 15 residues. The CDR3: CASSSRPGQAQPQHF. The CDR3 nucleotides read TGTGCCAGCAGTTCCCGCCCCGGACAGGCTCAGCCCCAGCATTTT.

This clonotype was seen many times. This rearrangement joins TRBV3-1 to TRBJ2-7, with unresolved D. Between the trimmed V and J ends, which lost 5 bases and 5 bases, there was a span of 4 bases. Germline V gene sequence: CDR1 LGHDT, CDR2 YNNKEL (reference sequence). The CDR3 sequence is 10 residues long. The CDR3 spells CASSADEQYF. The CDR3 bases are TGTGCCAGCAGCGCGGACGAGCAGTACTTC.

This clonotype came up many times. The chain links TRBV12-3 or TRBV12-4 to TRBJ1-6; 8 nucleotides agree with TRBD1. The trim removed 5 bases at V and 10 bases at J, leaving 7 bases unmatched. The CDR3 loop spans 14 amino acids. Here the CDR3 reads CASSQDRGGSPLHF. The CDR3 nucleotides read TGTGCCAGCAGTCAAGACAGGGGTGGCTCACCCCTCCACTTT.

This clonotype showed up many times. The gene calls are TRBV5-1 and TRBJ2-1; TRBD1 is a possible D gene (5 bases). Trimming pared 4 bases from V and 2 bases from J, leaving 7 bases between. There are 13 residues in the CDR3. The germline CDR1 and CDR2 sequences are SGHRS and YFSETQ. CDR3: CASSAGPYNEQFF. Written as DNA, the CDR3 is TGCGCCAGCAGCGCAGGGCCCTACAATGAGCAGTTCTTC.

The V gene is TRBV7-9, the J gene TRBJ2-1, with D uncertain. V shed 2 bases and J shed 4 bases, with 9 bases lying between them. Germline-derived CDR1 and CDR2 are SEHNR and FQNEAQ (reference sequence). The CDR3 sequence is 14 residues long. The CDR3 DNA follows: TGTGCCAGCAGCTTATCCTTGCGATACAATGAGCAGTTCTTC. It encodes CASSLSLRYNEQFF.

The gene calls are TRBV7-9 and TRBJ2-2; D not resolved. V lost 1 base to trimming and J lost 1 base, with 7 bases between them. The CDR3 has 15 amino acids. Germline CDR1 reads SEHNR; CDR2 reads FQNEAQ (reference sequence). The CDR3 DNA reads TGTGCCAGCAGCTTAGTACCGAAGAACACCGGGGAGCTGTTTTTT. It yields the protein CASSLVPKNTGELFF.

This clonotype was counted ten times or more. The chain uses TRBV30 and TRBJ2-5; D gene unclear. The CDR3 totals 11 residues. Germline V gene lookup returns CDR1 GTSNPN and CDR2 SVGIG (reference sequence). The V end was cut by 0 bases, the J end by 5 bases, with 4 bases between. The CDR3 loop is CAWSVGETQYF. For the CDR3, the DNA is TGTGCCTGGAGTGTAGGTGAGACCCAGTACTTC.

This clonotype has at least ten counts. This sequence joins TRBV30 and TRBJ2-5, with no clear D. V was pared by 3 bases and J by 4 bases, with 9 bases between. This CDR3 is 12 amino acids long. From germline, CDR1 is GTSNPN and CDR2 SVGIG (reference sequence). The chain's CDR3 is CAWSYGPETQYF. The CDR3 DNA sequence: TGTGCCTGGAGCTACGGACCAGAGACCCAGTACTTC.

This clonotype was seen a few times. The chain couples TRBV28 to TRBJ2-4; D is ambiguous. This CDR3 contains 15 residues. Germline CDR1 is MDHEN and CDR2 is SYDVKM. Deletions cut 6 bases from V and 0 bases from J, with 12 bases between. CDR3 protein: CASSFSPGAKNIQYF. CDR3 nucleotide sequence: TGTGCCAGCAGCTTCTCACCTGGAGCCAAAAACATTCAGTACTTC. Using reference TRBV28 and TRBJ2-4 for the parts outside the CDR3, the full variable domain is DVKVTQSSRYLVKRTGEKVFLECVQDMDHENMFWYRQDPGLGLRLIYFSYDVKMKEKGDIPEGYSVSREKKERFSLILESASTNQTSMYLCASSFSPGAKNIQYFGAGTRLSVL.

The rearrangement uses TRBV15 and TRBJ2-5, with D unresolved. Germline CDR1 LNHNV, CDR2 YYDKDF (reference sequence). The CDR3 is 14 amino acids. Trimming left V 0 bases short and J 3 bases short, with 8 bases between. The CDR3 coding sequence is TGTGCCACCAGCAGAGAGTTGGGTAAAGAGACCCAGTACTTC. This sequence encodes CATSRELGKETQYF.

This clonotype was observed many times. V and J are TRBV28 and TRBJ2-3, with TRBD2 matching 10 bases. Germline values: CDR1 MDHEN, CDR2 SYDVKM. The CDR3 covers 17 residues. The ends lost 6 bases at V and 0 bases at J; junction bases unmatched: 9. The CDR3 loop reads CASRTGLAVTSTDTQYF. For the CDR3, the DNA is TGTGCCAGCAGGACCGGACTAGCGGTAACTAGCACAGATACGCAGTATTTT.

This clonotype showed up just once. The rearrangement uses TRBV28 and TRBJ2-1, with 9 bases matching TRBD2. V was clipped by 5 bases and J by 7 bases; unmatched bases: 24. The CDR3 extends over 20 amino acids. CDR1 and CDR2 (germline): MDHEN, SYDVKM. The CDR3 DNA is TGTGCCAGCAGTCAAGACAGGGAGCCTACGGCTAGCGGGAAGGAGAATGAGCAGTTCTTC. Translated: CASSQDREPTASGKENEQFF.

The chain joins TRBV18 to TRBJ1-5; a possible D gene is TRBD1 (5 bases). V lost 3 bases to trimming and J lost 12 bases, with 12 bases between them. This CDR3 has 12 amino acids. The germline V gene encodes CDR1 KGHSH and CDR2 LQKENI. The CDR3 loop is CASSPGPSVQHF. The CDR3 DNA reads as TGTGCCAGCTCACCGGGACCGTCCGTCCAGCATTTT.